This is a list of T cell receptor beta chains from one sample in a study of T cell responses to AZD1222 COVID-19 vaccine. Sequenced by immunoSEQ multiplex PCR; TCRdb stores in-frame clones only, minus some. The repertoire has approximately 90,000 clones, about 88% of them found once; the top ten carry around 3.9%. Here the sequenced sample was peripheral blood, taken on day 0 of AZD1222 vaccination. Receptors were obtained from an adult in good health. CDR3s include the opening cysteine and the closing phenylalanine or tryptophan. A D gene is named only where the DNA matches it firmly. Clone size, where shown, is once, few, many, or a class for clones that have expanded.

V	size	J	D	DNA	CDR3
TRBV2	.	TRBJ1-1	.	TGTGCCAGCAGTGAAGGCAGTAGGACTGAAGCTTTCTTT	CASSEGSRTEAFF
TRBV3-1/TRBV3-2	.	TRBJ2-7	TRBD2	TGTGCCAGCAGCCAAGTGAAAGGGAGCGGGGGAATCTACGAGCAGTACTTC	CASSQVKGSGGIYEQYF
TRBV27	.	TRBJ1-5	.	TGTGCCAGCAGTTTATACCCTACGGACAGAGCGGGGGGAGACAATCAGCCCCAGCATTTT	CASSLYPTDRAGGDNQPQHF
TRBV19	few	TRBJ2-3	TRBD2	TGTGCCAGTAGGCAGCGGGGGGGCACAGATACGCAGTATTTT	CASRQRGGTDTQYF
TRBV6-2/TRBV6-3	.	TRBJ2-7	.	TGTGCCAGCAGTTACACAGAAAACTACGAGCAGTACTTC	CASSYTENYEQYF
TRBV4-2	.	TRBJ2-1	.	TGTGCCAGCAGCCAAGATCAGCTAGCCACCTACAATGAGCAGTTCTTC	CASSQDQLATYNEQFF
TRBV6-4	.	TRBJ2-1	TRBD2	TGTGCCAGCAGTGATCTAGCGGGGGTCACTGAGCAGTTCTTC	CASSDLAGVTEQFF
TRBV9	.	TRBJ1-2	.	TGTGCCAGCAGCGTAGGCGAAGAGGATGGCTACACCTTC	CASSVGEEDGYTF
TRBV6-4	.	TRBJ2-3	.	TGTGCCAGCAGTGACTGGGGGGACTCACCAGATACGCAGTATTTT	CASSDWGDSPDTQYF
TRBV7-2	.	TRBJ2-1	TRBD1	TGTGCCAGCCGGGGGACAGGGGCCTACTCCTACAATGAGCAGTTCTTC	CASRGTGAYSYNEQFF
TRBV19	.	TRBJ1-4	TRBD1	TGTGCCAGTAGTATTCGACCGGGACAGGGTTTAGGTGAAAAACTGTTTTTT	CASSIRPGQGLGEKLFF
TRBV30	.	TRBJ2-1	.	TGTGCCTCCTCGCAGGGAACCTACAATGAGCAGTTCTTC	CASSQGTYNEQFF
TRBV6-5	.	TRBJ2-1	TRBD2	TGTGCCAGCAAGTTTAGCGGGGGCCTTTACAATGAGCAGTTCTTC	CASKFSGGLYNEQFF
TRBV5-8	.	TRBJ1-1	.	TGTGCCAGCAGCTTGGCCCAAGGGTGGAACACTGAAGCTTTCTTT	CASSLAQGWNTEAFF
TRBV3-1/TRBV3-2	.	TRBJ1-1	.	TGTGCCAGCAGCCAACGAGGGACTGACACTGAAGCTTTCTTT	CASSQRGTDTEAFF
TRBV5-4	.	TRBJ2-7	TRBD1	TGTGCCAGCAGCTTGGCCTCCGGTAGGGACAGAATCTACGAGCAGTACTTC	CASSLASGRDRIYEQYF
TRBV11-2	.	TRBJ1-1	.	TGTGCCAGCAGCTCCGGACAGATGAACACTGAAGCTTTCTTT	CASSSGQMNTEAFF
TRBV4-1	.	TRBJ2-3	.	TGCGCCAGCAGCCAAGAGAAAGCAGCGGTTCGGGGCACAGATACGCAGTATTTT	CASSQEKAAVRGTDTQYF
TRBV6-2/TRBV6-3	.	TRBJ2-7	.	TGTGCCAGCAGTGTGTTGCACTCCTACGAGCAGTACTTC	CASSVLHSYEQYF
TRBV18	.	TRBJ1-6	TRBD1	TGTGCCAGCTCCGGTCAGGGGGCCCTTCTTAATTCACCCCTCCACTTT	CASSGQGALLNSPLHF
TRBV5-4	few	TRBJ1-2	TRBD1	TGTGCCAGCAGCGGCGGACAGGGGGCCTATGGCTACACCTTC	CASSGGQGAYGYTF
TRBV7-2	.	TRBJ2-3	TRBD2	TGTGCCAGCAGCACCCGGCAGACTAGCTACACAGATACGCAGTATTTT	CASSTRQTSYTDTQYF
TRBV5-4	.	TRBJ1-1	.	TGTGCCAGCAGGAGGGATAGGGCTCTTGAAGCTTTCTTT	CASRRDRALEAFF